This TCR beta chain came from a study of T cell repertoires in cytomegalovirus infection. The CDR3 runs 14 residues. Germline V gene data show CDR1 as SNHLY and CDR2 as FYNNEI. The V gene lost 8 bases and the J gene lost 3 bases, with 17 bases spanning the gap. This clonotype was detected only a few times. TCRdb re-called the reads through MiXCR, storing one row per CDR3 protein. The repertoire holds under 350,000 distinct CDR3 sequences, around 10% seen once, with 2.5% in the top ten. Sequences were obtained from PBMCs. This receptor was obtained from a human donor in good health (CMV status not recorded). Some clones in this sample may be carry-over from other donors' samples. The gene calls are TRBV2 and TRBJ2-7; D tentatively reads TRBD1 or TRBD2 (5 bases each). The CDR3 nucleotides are TGTGCCAGCGAGAGGGCAGGGCTTAACTACGAGCAGTACTTC. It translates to CASERAGLNYEQYF.